This T cell receptor beta chain was found in a study of CD4+ T cells in melanoma. Points from the study as a whole: A reported correlation linked neoantigen-specific CD4+ T cells to CD8+, macrophage and B cell function. Diverse differentiation states were reported for melanoma neoantigen-specific CD4+ T cells.

A remark on this clone: Its cognate antigen is unknown.

Sequencing used immunoSEQ multiplex PCR; TCRdb keeps in-frame clones, though not all of them. The sample carries around 14,000 clones, 60% to 70% recorded once. Trimming stripped 3 bases from V and 12 bases from J, with 14 bases between. CDR1 is MNHNS and CDR2 is SASEGT in the germline V gene. The CDR3 is 13 amino acids. This clonotype was sampled from a human donor with melanoma. Sequenced input: cells from a culture (not recorded whether cultured in vitro). This sequence joins TRBV6-1 and TRBJ1-4; D not certain. The CDR3 is CASSDTRMKELFF. CDR3 DNA sequence: TGTGCCAGCAGTGATACCCGAATGAAGGAACTGTTTTTT.